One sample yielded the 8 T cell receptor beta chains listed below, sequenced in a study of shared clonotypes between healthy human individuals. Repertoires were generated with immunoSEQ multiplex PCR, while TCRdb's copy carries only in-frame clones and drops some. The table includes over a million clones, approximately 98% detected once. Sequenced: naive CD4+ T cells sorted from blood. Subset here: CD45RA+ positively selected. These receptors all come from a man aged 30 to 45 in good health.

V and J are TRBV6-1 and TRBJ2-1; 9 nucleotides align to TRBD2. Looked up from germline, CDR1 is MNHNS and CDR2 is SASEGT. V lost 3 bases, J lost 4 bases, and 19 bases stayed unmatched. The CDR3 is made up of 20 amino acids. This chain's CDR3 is CASSDSPGLAIAALYNEQFF. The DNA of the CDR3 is TGTGCCAGCAGTGATTCCCCAGGACTAGCGATTGCAGCGCTATACAATGAGCAGTTCTTC.

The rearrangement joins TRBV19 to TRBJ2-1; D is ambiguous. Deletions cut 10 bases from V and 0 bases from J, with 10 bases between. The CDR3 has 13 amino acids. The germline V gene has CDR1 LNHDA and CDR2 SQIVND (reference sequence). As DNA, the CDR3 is TGTGCCACGACATCGAGCTCCTACAATGAGCAGTTCTTC. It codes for CATTSSSYNEQFF.

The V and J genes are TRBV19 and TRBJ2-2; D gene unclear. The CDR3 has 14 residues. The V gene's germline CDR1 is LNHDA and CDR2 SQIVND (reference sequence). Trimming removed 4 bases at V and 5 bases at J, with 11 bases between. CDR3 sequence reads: CASSKLLGTGELFF. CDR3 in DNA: TGTGCCAGTAGTAAACTTCTGGGGACCGGGGAGCTGTTTTTT. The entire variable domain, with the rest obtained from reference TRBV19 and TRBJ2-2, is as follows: DGGITQSPKYLFRKEGQNVTLSCEQNLNHDAMYWYRQDPGQGLRLIYYSQIVNDFQKGDIAEGYSVSREKKESFPLTVTSAQKNPTAFYLCASSKLLGTGELFFGEGSRLTVL.

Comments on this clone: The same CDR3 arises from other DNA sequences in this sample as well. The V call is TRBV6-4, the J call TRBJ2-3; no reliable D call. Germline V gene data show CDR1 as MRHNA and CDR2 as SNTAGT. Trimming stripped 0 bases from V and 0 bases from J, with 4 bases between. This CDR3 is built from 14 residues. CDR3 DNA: TGTGCCAGCAGTGACTCTGGGAGCACAGATACGCAGTATTTT. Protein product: CASSDSGSTDTQYF.

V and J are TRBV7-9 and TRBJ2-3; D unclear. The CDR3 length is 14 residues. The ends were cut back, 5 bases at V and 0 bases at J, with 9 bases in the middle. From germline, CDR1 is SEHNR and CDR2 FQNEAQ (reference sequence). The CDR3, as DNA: TGTGCCAGCAGCCCCAAGGAAAGCACAGATACGCAGTATTTT. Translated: CASSPKESTDTQYF.

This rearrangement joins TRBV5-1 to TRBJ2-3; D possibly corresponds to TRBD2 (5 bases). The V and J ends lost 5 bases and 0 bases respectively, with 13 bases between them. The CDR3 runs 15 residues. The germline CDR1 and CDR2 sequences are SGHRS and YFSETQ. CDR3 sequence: CASRGSSSSTDTQYF. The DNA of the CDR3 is TGCGCCAGCAGGGGGAGTTCCAGTAGCACAGATACGCAGTATTTT.

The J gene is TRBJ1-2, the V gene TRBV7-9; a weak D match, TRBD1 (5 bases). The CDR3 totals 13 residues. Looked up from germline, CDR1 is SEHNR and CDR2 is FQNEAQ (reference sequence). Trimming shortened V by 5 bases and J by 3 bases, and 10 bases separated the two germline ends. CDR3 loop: CASSPGTYYGYTF. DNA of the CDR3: TGTGCCAGCAGCCCAGGGACCTACTATGGCTACACCTTC. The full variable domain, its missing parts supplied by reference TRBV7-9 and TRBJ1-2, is DTGVSQNPRHKITKRGQNVTFRCDPISEHNRLYWYRQTLGQGPEFLTYFQNEAQLEKSRLLSDRFSAERPKGSFSTLEIQRTEQGDSAMYLCASSPGTYYGYTFGSGTRLTVV.

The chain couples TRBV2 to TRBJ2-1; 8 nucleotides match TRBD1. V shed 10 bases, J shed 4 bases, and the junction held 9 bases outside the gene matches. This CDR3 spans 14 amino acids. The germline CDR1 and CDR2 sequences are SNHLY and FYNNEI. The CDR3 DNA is TGTGCCATCCCCCGGGACAGGCGGTACAATGAGCAGTTCTTC. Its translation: CAIPRDRRYNEQFF.